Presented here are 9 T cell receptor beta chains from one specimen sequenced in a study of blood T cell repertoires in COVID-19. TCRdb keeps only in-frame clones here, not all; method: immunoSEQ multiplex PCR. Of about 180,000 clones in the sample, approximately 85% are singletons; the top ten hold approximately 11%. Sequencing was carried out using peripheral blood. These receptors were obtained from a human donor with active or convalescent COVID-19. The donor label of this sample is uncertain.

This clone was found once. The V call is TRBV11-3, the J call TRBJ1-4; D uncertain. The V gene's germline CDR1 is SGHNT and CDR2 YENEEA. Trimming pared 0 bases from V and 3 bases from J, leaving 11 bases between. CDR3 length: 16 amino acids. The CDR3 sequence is CASSLDLWAPNEKLFF. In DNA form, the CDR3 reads TGTGCCAGCAGCTTAGATCTGTGGGCCCCTAATGAAAAACTGTTTTTT.

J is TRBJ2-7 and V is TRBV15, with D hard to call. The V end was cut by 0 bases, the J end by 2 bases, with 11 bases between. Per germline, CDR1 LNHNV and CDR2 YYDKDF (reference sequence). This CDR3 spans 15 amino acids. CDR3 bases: TGTGCCACCAGCAGAGATCCGAACTCTCCCTACGAGCAGTACTTC. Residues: CATSRDPNSPYEQYF.

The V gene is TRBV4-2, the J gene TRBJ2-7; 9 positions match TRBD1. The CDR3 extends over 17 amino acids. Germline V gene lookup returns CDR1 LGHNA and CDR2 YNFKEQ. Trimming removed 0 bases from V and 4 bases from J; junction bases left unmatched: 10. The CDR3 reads CASSQETTGTGNYEQYF. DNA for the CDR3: TGTGCCAGCAGCCAAGAGACTACAGGGACAGGGAATTACGAGCAGTACTTC.

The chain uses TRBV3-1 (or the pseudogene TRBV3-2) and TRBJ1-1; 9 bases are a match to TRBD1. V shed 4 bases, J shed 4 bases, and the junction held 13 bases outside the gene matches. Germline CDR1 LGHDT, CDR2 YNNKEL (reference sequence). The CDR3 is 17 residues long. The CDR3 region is CASSRVPGQGSGTEAFF. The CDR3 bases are TGTGCCAGCAGCCGCGTCCCGGGACAGGGATCGGGCACTGAAGCTTTCTTT.

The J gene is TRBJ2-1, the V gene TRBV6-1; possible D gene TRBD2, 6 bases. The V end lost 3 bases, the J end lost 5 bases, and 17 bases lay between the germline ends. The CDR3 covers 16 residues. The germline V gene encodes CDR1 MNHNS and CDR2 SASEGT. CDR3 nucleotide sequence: TGTGCCAGCAGTGACTATGGAGGGGTAAACAACAATGAGCAGTTCTTC. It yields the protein CASSDYGGVNNNEQFF.

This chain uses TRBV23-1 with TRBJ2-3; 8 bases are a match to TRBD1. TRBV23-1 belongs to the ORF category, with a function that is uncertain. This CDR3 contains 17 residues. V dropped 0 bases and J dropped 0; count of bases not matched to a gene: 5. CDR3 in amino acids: CASSQSRTGNSTDTQYF. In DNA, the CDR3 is TGCGCCAGCAGTCAATCCAGGACAGGGAATAGCACAGATACGCAGTATTTT.

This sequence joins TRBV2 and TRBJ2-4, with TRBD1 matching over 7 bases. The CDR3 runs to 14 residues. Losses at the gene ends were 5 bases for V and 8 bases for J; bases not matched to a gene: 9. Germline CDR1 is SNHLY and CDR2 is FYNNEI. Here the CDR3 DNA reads TGTGCCAGCAGTAACACCGGGACAGAGGACATTCAGTACTTC. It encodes CASSNTGTEDIQYF.

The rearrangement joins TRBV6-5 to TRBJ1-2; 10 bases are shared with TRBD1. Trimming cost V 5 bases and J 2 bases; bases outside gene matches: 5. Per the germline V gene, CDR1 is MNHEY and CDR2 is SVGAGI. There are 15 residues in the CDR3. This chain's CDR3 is CASSRDRGWNYGYTF. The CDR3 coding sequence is TGTGCCAGCAGTAGGGACAGGGGATGGAACTATGGCTACACCTTC.

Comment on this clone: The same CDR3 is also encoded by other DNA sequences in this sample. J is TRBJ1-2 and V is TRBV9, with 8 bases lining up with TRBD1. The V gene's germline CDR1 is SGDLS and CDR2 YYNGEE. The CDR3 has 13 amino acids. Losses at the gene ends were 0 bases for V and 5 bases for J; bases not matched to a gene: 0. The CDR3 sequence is CASSVGTGYGYTF. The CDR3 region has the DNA TGTGCCAGCAGCGTAGGGACAGGGTATGGCTACACCTTC.